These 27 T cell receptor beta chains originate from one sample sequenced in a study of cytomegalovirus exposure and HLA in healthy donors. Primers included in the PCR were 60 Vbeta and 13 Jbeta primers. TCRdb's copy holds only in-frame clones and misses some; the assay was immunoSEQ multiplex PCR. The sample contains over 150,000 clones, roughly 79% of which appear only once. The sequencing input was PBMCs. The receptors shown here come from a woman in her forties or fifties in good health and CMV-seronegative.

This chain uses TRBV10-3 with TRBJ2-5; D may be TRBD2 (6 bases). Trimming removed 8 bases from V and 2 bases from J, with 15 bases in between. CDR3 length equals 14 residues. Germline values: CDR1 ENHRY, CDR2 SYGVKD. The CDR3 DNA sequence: TGTGCCATCGGAAAGGGAGGAGCACAAGAGACCCAGTACTTC. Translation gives CAIGKGGAQETQYF.

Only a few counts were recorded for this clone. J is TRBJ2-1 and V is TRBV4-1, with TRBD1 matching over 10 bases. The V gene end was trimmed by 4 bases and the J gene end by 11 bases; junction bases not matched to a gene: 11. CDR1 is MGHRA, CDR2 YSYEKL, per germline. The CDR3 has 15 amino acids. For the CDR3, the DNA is TGCGCCAGCAGCCTCGGGACAGGGGACGTTAATCAGCAGTTCTTC. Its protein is CASSLGTGDVNQQFF.

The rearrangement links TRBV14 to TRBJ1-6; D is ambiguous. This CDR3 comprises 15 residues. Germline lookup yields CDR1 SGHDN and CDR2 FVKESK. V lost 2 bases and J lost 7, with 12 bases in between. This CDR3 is CASSQRYPLNSPLHF. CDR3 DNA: TGTGCCAGCAGCCAACGGTATCCGCTCAATTCACCCCTCCACTTT.

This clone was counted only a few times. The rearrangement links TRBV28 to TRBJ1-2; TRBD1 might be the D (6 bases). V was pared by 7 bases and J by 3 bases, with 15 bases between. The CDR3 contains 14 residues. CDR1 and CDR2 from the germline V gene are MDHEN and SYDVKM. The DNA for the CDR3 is TGTGCCAGCATCGGGGGGGGCATGGACTATGGCTACACCTTC. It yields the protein CASIGGGMDYGYTF.

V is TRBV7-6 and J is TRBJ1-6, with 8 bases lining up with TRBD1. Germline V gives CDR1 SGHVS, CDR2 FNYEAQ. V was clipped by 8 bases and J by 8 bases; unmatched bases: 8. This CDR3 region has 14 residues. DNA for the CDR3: TGTGCCAGCTCGGACAGGGACGGTGATTCACCCCTCCACTTT. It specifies CASSDRDGDSPLHF.

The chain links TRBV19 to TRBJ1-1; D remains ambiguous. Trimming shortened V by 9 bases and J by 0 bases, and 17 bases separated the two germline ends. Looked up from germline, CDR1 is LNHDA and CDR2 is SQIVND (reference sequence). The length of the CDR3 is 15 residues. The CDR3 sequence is CASIVGYGVNTEAFF. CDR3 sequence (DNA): TGTGCCAGCATCGTCGGATACGGGGTGAACACTGAAGCTTTCTTT.

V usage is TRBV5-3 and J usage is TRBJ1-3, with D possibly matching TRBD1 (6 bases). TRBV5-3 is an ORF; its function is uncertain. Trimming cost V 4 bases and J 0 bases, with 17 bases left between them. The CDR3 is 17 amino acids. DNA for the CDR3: TGTGCCAGAAGCCAATTCGGGACACCTAACTCTGGAAACACCATATATTTT. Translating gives CARSQFGTPNSGNTIYF.

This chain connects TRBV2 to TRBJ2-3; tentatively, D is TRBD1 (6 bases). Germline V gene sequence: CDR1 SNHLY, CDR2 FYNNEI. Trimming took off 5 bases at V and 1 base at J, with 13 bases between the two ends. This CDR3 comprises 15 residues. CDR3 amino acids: CASSTGGLGTDTQYF. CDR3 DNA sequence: TGTGCCAGCAGTACTGGGGGCCTGGGCACAGATACGCAGTATTTT.

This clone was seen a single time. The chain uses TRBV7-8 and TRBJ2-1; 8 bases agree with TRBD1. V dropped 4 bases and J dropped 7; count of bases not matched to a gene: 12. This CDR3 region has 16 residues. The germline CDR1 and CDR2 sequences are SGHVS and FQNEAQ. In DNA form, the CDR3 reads TGTGCCAGCAGCTCCGAAGACAGGGGATGGTATAATGAGCAGTTCTTC. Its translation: CASSSEDRGWYNEQFF. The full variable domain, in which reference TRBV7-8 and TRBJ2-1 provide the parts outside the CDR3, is GAGVSQSPRYKVAKRGQDVALRCDPISGHVSLFWYQQALGQGPEFLTYFQNEAQLDKSGLPSDRFFAERPEGSVSTLKIQRTQQEDSAVYLCASSSEDRGWYNEQFFGPGTRLTVL.

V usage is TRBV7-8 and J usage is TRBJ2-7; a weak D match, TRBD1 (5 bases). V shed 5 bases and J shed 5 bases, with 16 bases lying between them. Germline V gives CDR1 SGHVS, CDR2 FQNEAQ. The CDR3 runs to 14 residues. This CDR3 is CASSPPNRFDEQYF. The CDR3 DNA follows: TGTGCCAGCAGCCCGCCGAACAGGTTTGACGAGCAGTACTTC.

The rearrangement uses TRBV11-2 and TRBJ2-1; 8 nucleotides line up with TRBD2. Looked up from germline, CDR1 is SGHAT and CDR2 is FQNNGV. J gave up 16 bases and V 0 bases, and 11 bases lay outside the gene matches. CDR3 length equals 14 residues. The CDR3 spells CASSLDGSGTSSFF. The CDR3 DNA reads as TGTGCCAGCAGCTTAGACGGCTCAGGGACTAGTTCATTCTTC.

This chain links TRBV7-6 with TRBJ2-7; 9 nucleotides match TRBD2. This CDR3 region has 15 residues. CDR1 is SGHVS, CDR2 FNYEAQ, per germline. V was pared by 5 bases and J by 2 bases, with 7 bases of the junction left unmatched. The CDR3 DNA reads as TGTGCCAGCAGCACTCCCCCTAGCGGGACCTACGAGCAGTACTTC. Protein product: CASSTPPSGTYEQYF. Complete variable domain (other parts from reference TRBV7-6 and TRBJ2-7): GAGVSQSPRYKVTKRGQDVALRCDPISGHVSLYWYRQALGQGPEFLTYFNYEAQQDKSGLPNDRFSAERPEGSISTLTIQRTEQRDSAMYRCASSTPPSGTYEQYFGPGTRLTVT.

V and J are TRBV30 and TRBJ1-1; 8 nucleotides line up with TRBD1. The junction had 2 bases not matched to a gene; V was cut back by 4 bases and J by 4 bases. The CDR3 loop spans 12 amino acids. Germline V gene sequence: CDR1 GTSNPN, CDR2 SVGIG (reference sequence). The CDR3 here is CAWTDRATEAFF. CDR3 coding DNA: TGTGCCTGGACGGACAGGGCCACTGAAGCTTTCTTT.

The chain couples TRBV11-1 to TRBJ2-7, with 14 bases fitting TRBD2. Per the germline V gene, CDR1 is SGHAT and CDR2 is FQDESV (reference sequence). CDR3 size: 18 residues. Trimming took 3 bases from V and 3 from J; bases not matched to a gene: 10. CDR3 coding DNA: TGTGCCAGCAGCTTCCTTGGACTAGCGGGGGGCGGCCTCTACGAGCAGTACTTC. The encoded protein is CASSFLGLAGGGLYEQYF.

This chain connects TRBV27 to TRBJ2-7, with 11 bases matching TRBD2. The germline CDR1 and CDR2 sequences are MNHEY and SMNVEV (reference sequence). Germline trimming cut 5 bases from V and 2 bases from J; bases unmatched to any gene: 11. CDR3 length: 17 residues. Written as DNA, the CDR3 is TGTGCCAGCAGTCCTCCGGGACTAGCGGACAGGACCTACGAGCAGTACTTC. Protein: CASSPPGLADRTYEQYF.

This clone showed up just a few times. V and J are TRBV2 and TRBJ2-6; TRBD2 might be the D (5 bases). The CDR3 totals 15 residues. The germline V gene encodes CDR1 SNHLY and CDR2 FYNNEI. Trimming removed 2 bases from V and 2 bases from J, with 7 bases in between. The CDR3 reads CASSELGAGANVLTF. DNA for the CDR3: TGTGCCAGCAGTGAACTGGGAGCTGGGGCCAACGTCCTGACTTTC.

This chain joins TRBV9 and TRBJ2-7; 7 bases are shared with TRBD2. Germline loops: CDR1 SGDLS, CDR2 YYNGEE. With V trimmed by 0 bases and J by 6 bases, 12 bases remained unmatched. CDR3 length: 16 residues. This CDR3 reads CASSVEVAGLLGEQYF. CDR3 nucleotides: TGTGCCAGCAGCGTAGAGGTAGCGGGCCTCCTAGGCGAGCAGTACTTC. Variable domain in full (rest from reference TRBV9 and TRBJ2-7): DSGVTQTPKHLITATGQRVTLRCSPRSGDLSVYWYQQSLDQGLQFLIQYYNGEERAKGNILERFSAQQFPDLHSELNLSSLELGDSALYFCASSVEVAGLLGEQYFGPGTRLTVT.

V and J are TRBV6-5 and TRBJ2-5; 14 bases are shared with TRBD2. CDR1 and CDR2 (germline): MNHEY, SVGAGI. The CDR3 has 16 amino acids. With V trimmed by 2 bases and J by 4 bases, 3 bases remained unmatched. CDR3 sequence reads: CASSYAGLAGGETQYF. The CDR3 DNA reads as TGTGCCAGCAGTTACGCAGGACTAGCGGGAGGAGAGACCCAGTACTTC.

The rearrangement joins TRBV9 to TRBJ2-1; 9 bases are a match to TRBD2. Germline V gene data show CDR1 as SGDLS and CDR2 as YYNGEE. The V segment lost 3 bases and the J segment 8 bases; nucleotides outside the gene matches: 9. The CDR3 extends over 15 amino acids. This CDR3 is CASSGSGSDVDEQFF. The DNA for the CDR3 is TGTGCCAGCAGCGGTAGCGGGAGCGACGTCGATGAGCAGTTCTTC.

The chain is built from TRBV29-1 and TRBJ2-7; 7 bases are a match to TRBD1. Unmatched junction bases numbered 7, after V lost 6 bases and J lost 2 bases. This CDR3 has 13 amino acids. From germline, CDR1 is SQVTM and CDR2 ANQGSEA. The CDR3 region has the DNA TGCAGCGTCGAGGGGGACAGACCCTACGAGCAGTACTTC. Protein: CSVEGDRPYEQYF.

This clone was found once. The CDR3 is CASSSTGVTEAFF. CDR3 nucleotides: TGTGCCAGTAGTTCCACAGGGGTCACTGAAGCTTTCTTT. J is TRBJ1-1 and V is TRBV19; 7 bases match TRBD1. The trim removed 5 bases at V and 4 bases at J, leaving 4 bases unmatched. CDR3 length equals 13 residues. Germline CDR1 LNHDA, CDR2 SQIVND (reference sequence).

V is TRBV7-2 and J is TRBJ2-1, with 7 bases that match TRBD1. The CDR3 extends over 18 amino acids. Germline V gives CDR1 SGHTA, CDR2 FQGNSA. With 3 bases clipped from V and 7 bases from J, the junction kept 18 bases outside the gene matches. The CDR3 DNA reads TGTGCCAGCAGCTTTCCCTTTACAAGGGGGCGCGTTCCGAATGAGCAGTTCTTC. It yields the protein CASSFPFTRGRVPNEQFF.

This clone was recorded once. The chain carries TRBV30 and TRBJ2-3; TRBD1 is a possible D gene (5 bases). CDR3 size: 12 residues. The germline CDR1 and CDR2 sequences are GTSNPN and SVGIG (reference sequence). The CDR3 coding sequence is TGTGGTTTGGGCAGGGGCACAGATACGCAGTATTTT. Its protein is CGLGRGTDTQYF.

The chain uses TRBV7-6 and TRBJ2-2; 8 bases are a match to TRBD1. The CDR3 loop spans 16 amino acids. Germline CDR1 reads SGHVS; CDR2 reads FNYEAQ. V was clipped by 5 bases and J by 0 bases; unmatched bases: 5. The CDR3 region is CASSRRTGTNTGELFF. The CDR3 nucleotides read TGTGCCAGCAGCCGACGGACAGGGACGAACACCGGGGAGCTGTTTTTT.

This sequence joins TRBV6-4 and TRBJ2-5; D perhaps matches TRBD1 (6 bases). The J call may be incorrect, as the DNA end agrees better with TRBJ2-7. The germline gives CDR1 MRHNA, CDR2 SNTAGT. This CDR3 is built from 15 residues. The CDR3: CASRAHRDNSYEQYF. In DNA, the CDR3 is TGTGCCAGCAGAGCCCACAGGGACAACTCCTACGAGCAGTACTTC.

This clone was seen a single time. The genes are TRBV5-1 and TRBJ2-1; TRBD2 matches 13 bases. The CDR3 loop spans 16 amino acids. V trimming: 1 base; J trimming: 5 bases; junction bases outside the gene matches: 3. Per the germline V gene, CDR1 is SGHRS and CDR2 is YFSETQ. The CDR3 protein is CASSLRTSGGHNEQFF. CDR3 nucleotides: TGCGCCAGCAGCTTGCGGACTAGCGGGGGCCACAATGAGCAGTTCTTC.

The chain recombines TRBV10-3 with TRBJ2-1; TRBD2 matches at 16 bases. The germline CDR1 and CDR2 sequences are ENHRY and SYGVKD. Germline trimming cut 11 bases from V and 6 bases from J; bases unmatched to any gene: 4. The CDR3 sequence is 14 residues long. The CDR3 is CASGLAGGFNEQFF. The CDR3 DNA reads TGTGCCTCGGGACTAGCGGGAGGGTTCAATGAGCAGTTCTTC.